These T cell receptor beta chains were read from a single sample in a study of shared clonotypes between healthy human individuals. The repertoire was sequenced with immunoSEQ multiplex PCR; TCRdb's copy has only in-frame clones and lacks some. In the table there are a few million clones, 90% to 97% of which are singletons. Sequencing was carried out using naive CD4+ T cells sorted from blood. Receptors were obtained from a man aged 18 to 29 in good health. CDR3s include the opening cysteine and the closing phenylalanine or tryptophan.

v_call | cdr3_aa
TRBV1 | CTSSQVPRGASGRASYNEQFF
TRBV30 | CAWSPGSSYEQYF
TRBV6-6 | CASSYGLSWNEQFF
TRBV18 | CASSRLDQETQYF
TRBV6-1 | CASSDPGGSGADTQYF
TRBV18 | CASSPLTGENEKLFF
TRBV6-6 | CASSYAGRNTEAFF
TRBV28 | CASSLVGPNTEAFF
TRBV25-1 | CASTQTGGANYGYTF
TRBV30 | CAWSPRTSYNEQFF
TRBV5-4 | CASSSHDEGTNSPLHF
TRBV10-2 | CATTNAGVGETQYF
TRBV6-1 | CASIPEGGYQPQHF
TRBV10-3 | CAIKANQGPNTEAFF
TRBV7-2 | CASSLAGTLPYEQYF
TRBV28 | CASSSRQRNPYEQYF
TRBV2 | CASSWLGTGELFF
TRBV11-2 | CASSSPRGNSPLHF
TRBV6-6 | CASSSSTYEQYF
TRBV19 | CASSGRGGVQETQYF
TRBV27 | CASSRGLTQGVAKNIQYF
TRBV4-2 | CASSQDYREETQYF
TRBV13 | CASSPQRTDTQYF
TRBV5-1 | CASSLDGDSPYGYTF
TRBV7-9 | CASSLALNHGYTF
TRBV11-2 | CASSLARGRDTQYF
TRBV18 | CASSPPLRVSGNTIYF
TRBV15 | CATSRGAGGEQYF
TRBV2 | CASSRTRDKIANTGELFF
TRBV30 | CAWGRGGSSGNTIYF
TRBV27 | CASSLYRGYGYTF
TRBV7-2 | CASSFERTGSNTGELFF
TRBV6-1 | CASSEQGSGTGELFF
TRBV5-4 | CASSLDGAGLQETQYF